What follows are 8 T cell receptor beta chains derived from one specimen sequenced in a study of blood T cells in healthy people across ages. It was with a sample-barcoded 5' primer and a J-beta primer mix that a second PCR of about 7 to 12 cycles was run. TCRdb reprocessed the 5' RACE reads via MiXCR and lists one record per CDR3 protein. The data contain approximately 2,000,000 distinct CDR3 sequences, about two fifths of them seen just once; the ten biggest clones take up 20% to 25%. The sequencing input was blood. The receptors originated from a human donor in good health.

Here the CDR3 reads CSAHRGITDTQYF. The CDR3 DNA reads TGCAGTGCTCACCGGGGTATCACAGATACGCAGTATTTT. The J gene is TRBJ2-3, the V gene TRBV20-1, with D possibly TRBD2 on 5 matching bases. Germline V gene data show CDR1 as DFQATT and CDR2 as SNEGSKA (reference sequence). The CDR3 is 13 residues long. The V end was cut by 5 bases, the J end by 2 bases, with 11 bases between.

In this sample, this clonotype turned up a few times. The V call is TRBV13, the J call TRBJ2-4; TRBD2 might be the D (6 bases). Germline lookup yields CDR1 PRHDT and CDR2 FYEKMQ (reference sequence). CDR3 length equals 15 residues. Trimming shortened V by 1 base and J by 4 bases, and 11 bases separated the two germline ends. Written as DNA, the CDR3 is TGTGCCAGCAGCTTAGAACGGGGGTTAAAAAACATTCAGTACTTC. It translates to CASSLERGLKNIQYF.

This clonotype was seen only a few times. The rearrangement links TRBV12-3 or TRBV12-4 to TRBJ2-1, with D perhaps being TRBD1 or TRBD2 (6 bases each). V gave up 0 bases and J gave up 8 bases, with 20 bases separating them. The CDR3 spans 17 residues. The chain's CDR3 is CASSLAKGDFQDDEQFF. CDR3 bases: TGTGCCAGCAGTTTAGCAAAGGGGGACTTCCAAGACGATGAGCAGTTCTTC.

This chain links TRBV5-1 with TRBJ2-1; D is perhaps TRBD1 (5 bases). CDR1 is SGHRS, CDR2 YFSETQ, per germline. Trimming left V 0 bases short and J 5 bases short, with 12 bases between. The CDR3 totals 15 residues. The CDR3 protein is CASSLGWTTNNEQFF. DNA for the CDR3: TGCGCCAGCAGCTTGGGCTGGACAACCAACAATGAGCAGTTCTTC.

This clonotype was picked up many times. An end of the junction does not agree with germline; a read error may underlie this. CDR3 loop: CSARAGDKETQYF. CDR3 DNA sequence: TGCAGTGCGAGAGCGGGGGACAAAGAGACCCAGTACTTC. The rearrangement links TRBV20-1 to TRBJ2-5; 8 positions match TRBD2. There are 13 residues in the CDR3. Germline CDR1 DFQATT, CDR2 SNEGSKA (reference sequence).

V gene TRBV28 combines with J gene TRBJ2-1; TRBD2 might be the D (5 bases). CDR1 and CDR2 from the germline V gene are MDHEN and SYDVKM. The V end was cut by 8 bases, the J end by 9 bases, with 14 bases between. The CDR3 contains 12 residues. CDR3 sequence: CASSNRAGEQFF. The CDR3 nucleotides are TGTGCCAGCTCCAACCGGGCGGGTGAGCAGTTCTTC.

The chain is built from TRBV13 and TRBJ2-3, with 7 bases matching TRBD1. Germline CDR1 is PRHDT and CDR2 is FYEKMQ (reference sequence). The CDR3 loop spans 17 amino acids. V was pared by 4 bases and J by 3 bases, with 13 bases of the junction left unmatched. This CDR3 is CASSSTEKRGRTDTQYF. For the CDR3, the DNA is TGTGCCAGCAGCTCTACAGAAAAAAGGGGGCGGACAGATACGCAGTATTTT.

The CDR3 bases are TGCGCCAGTGGTGGATGGACTGGGGCCAACGTCCTGACTTTC. Translation gives CASGGWTGANVLTF. The chain employs TRBV5-1 and TRBJ2-6; D remains unclear. The ends were cut back, 8 bases at V and 2 bases at J, with 11 bases in the middle. Per germline, CDR1 SGHRS and CDR2 YFSETQ. The CDR3 extends over 14 amino acids.